Shown below are 9 T cell receptor beta chains from a single sample sequenced in a study of blood T cell repertoires in COVID-19. This table comes from immunoSEQ multiplex PCR, and its TCRdb copy is limited to in-frame clones, with some not included. The sample holds roughly 49,000 clones, around 83% seen once. Sequencing used peripheral blood. The receptors originated from an elderly woman with acute or convalescent COVID-19.

The J gene is TRBJ2-3, the V gene TRBV4-1; D may be TRBD2 (5 bases). The germline V gene encodes CDR1 MGHRA and CDR2 YSYEKL. There are 15 residues in the CDR3. V was cut by 4 bases and J by 2 bases, with 13 bases left in between. The CDR3 is CASSPRAVNTDTQYF. The CDR3 coding sequence is TGCGCCAGCAGCCCGAGGGCAGTTAACACAGATACGCAGTATTTT.

The V gene is TRBV19, the J gene TRBJ2-1, with TRBD1 matching 10 bases. CDR1 is LNHDA, CDR2 SQIVND, per germline (reference sequence). The length of the CDR3 is 15 residues. Trimming at V came to 3 bases and at J to 6 bases, leaving 5 bases not matched to a gene. CDR3 amino acids: CASSMDWTGGNEQFF. In nucleotides, the CDR3 is TGTGCCAGTAGTATGGACTGGACAGGGGGCAATGAGCAGTTCTTC.

The chain recombines TRBV18 with TRBJ2-3, with TRBD2 matching over 8 bases. CDR3 length equals 16 residues. Germline V gene data show CDR1 as KGHSH and CDR2 as LQKENI. The ends lost 3 bases at V and 4 bases at J; junction bases unmatched: 9. CDR3 sequence reads: CASSPLAGPRADTQYF. The CDR3 DNA sequence: TGTGCCAGCTCACCCCTAGCGGGTCCCAGGGCAGATACGCAGTATTTT. The complete variable domain, with remaining parts taken from reference TRBV18 and TRBJ2-3, reads NAGVMQNPRHLVRRRGQEARLRCSPMKGHSHVYWYRQLPEEGLKFMVYLQKENIIDESGMPKERFSAEFPKEGPSILRIQQVVRGDSAAYFCASSPLAGPRADTQYFGPGTRLTVL.

As for this clone: A much larger clone lies one base from this, so it may be a read error. The sample has other DNA sequences that encode this CDR3 too. The chain combines TRBV7-9 with TRBJ1-6, with 8 bases fitting TRBD1. V lost 1 base to trimming and J lost 4 bases; unmatched junction nucleotides: 3. The germline V gene encodes CDR1 SEHNR and CDR2 FQNEAQ (reference sequence). The CDR3 totals 16 residues. DNA for the CDR3: TGTGCCAGCAGCTTAGGACAGGGGTTTTATAATTCACCCCTCCACTTT. It yields the protein CASSLGQGFYNSPLHF.

J is TRBJ1-3 and V is TRBV7-9, with a tentative D call TRBD1 (6 bases). Trimming shortened V by 3 bases and J by 2 bases, and 14 bases separated the two germline ends. Germline V gene data show CDR1 as SEHNR and CDR2 as FQNEAQ (reference sequence). The CDR3 spans 16 residues. In nucleotides, the CDR3 is TGTGCCAGCAGCTTGGACAGAAACTATCCTGGAAACACCATATATTTT. It specifies CASSLDRNYPGNTIYF.

This clone was seen a handful of times. The chain couples TRBV25-1 to TRBJ2-1; TRBD1 aligns across 9 bases. V was clipped by 5 bases and J by 4 bases; unmatched bases: 6. This CDR3 is 15 amino acids long. Per germline, CDR1 MGHDK and CDR2 SYGVNS. CDR3 sequence (DNA): TGTGCCAGCAGTTGGGGGGACAGGGATTACAATGAGCAGTTCTTC. It specifies CASSWGDRDYNEQFF. The full variable domain, rest sourced from reference TRBV25-1 and TRBJ2-1, is EADIYQTPRYLVIGTGKKITLECSQTMGHDKMYWYQQDPGMELHLIHYSYGVNSTEKGDLSSESTVSRIRTEHFPLTLESARPSHTSQYLCASSWGDRDYNEQFFGPGTRLTVL.

This chain joins TRBV19 and TRBJ2-2; 9 positions match TRBD1. The CDR3 has 16 amino acids. Losses at the gene ends were 3 bases for V and 0 bases for J; bases not matched to a gene: 2. Per the germline V gene, CDR1 is LNHDA and CDR2 is SQIVND (reference sequence). CDR3 sequence: CASSIGTGTNTGELFF. The CDR3 nucleotides are TGTGCCAGTAGTATTGGGACAGGGACGAACACCGGGGAGCTGTTTTTT.

CDR3 coding DNA: TGTGCCAGCTCATCAGGACTCGACGAGCAGTACTTC. It is translated as CASSSGLDEQYF. This chain links TRBV18 with TRBJ2-7, with a weak D call TRBD2 (5 bases). CDR1 and CDR2 (germline): KGHSH, LQKENI. The ends were cut back, 5 bases at V and 5 bases at J, with 10 bases in the middle. This CDR3 is built from 12 residues.

This CDR3 is CASSLVEGRPLHF. In nucleotides, the CDR3 is TGTGCCAGCAGCTTAGTAGAGGGTAGGCCCCTCCACTTT. The chain combines TRBV7-9 with TRBJ1-6; no firm D call. Germline lookup yields CDR1 SEHNR and CDR2 FQNEAQ (reference sequence). The V and J ends lost 1 base and 13 bases respectively, with 11 bases between them. The CDR3 runs 13 residues.